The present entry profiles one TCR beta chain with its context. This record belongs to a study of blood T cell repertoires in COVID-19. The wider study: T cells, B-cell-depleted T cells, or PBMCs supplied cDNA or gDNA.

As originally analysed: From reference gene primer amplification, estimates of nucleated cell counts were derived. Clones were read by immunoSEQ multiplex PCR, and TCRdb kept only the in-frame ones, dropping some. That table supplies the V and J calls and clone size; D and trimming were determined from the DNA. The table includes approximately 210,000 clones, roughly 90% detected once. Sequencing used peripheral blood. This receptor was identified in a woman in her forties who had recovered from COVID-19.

The CDR3 bases are TGTGCCAGCTCACTTGGGAGCGACTATGGCTACACCTTC. Protein product: CASSLGSDYGYTF. The chain is built from TRBV18 and TRBJ1-2; no clear D gene. Germline assignment: CDR1 KGHSH and CDR2 LQKENI. Trimming left V 4 bases short and J 3 bases short, with 9 bases between. The CDR3 runs to 13 residues.